These 24 T cell receptor beta chains originate from one sample sequenced in a study of cytomegalovirus exposure and HLA in healthy donors. The PCR ran on 60 Vbeta and 13 Jbeta primers. Measured with immunoSEQ multiplex PCR; TCRdb has only the in-frame clones, and not every one. This repertoire shows over 150,000 clones, 75% to 90% found once; its top ten account for about 2%. Input material: PBMCs. The receptors originated from a human donor in good health.

V gene TRBV6-1 combines with J gene TRBJ2-1; maybe TRBD1 (6 bases). Germline V gives CDR1 MNHNS, CDR2 SASEGT. The CDR3 runs 16 residues. Trimming cost V 4 bases and J 6 bases, with 19 bases left between them. The chain's CDR3 is CASSANRQAEVNEQFF. In nucleotides, the CDR3 is TGTGCCAGCAGTGCTAACCGACAGGCCGAAGTCAATGAGCAGTTCTTC.

This CDR3 reads CASSQTGLAGQFF. The CDR3 region has the DNA TGCGCCAGCAGCCAAACGGGACTAGCGGGGCAGTTCTTC. The V and J genes are TRBV4-1 and TRBJ2-1; 12 bases match TRBD2. This CDR3 comprises 13 residues. V lost 2 bases and J lost 12; bases outside the gene matches: 2. Germline loops: CDR1 MGHRA, CDR2 YSYEKL.

V and J are TRBV20-1 and TRBJ2-2; 7 nucleotides line up with TRBD1. CDR3 length: 11 residues. The V and J ends lost 6 bases and 6 bases, in that order; junction bases with no gene match: 1. Germline CDR1 is DFQATT and CDR2 is SNEGSKA (reference sequence). The CDR3 bases are TGCAGTGCAGGACAGGCCGGGGAGCTGTTTTTT. Translation gives CSAGQAGELFF.

The chain combines TRBV5-6 with TRBJ2-7; D is perhaps TRBD2 (7 bases). The CDR3 is made up of 14 amino acids. V gave up 4 bases and J gave up 6 bases, with 17 bases separating them. Germline CDR1 SGHDT, CDR2 YYEEEE. The chain's CDR3 is CASSRIGGAGEQYF. In DNA, the CDR3 is TGTGCCAGCAGCCGGATTGGGGGGGCAGGCGAGCAGTACTTC.

As regards this clone: The junction does not match germline at one end; this may be a read error. The V call is TRBV7-9, the J call TRBJ1-1, with a weak D call TRBD1 (6 bases). The CDR3 covers 14 residues. Germline V gives CDR1 SEHNR, CDR2 FQNEAQ (reference sequence). CDR3 bases: TGTTCCAGCCGCCTGGTCAGGGGGAACACTGAAGCTTTCTTT. This codes for CSSRLVRGNTEAFF.

The chain uses TRBV28 and TRBJ2-7; 7 bases map to TRBD1. J gave up 2 bases and V 5 bases, and 6 bases lay outside the gene matches. The CDR3 is made up of 14 amino acids. Germline assignment: CDR1 MDHEN and CDR2 SYDVKM. The DNA of the CDR3 is TGTGCCAGCAGTCCCCGGGGACAGCCCTACGAGCAGTACTTC. Translating it yields CASSPRGQPYEQYF.

The chain combines TRBV4-1 with TRBJ1-1; TRBD1 might be the D (5 bases). CDR1 MGHRA and CDR2 YSYEKL come from the germline V gene. The CDR3 is 13 amino acids. Trimming pared 6 bases from V and 7 bases from J, leaving 15 bases between. The CDR3 loop reads CASSLGGGGEAFF. The CDR3 coding sequence is TGCGCCAGCAGTTTGGGGGGTGGCGGTGAAGCTTTCTTT.

V usage is TRBV6-5 and J usage is TRBJ1-1; the D is unclear. The CDR3 contains 14 residues. V was cut by 0 bases and J by 0 bases, with 5 bases left in between. Looked up from germline, CDR1 is MNHEY and CDR2 is SVGAGI. CDR3 amino acids: CASSYSALNTEAFF. CDR3 nucleotides: TGTGCCAGCAGTTACTCGGCCCTGAACACTGAAGCTTTCTTT.

As DNA, the CDR3 is TGTGCCAGCAGCGTAGAGCGTGAGAGAGGCTACACCTTC. Protein sequence: CASSVERERGYTF. The chain is built from TRBV9 and TRBJ1-2; no firm D call. This CDR3 region has 13 residues. V lost 0 bases and J lost 8, with 11 bases in between. Germline CDR1 is SGDLS and CDR2 is YYNGEE.

This clone was counted a few times. The chain employs TRBV28 and TRBJ1-1; TRBD1 is a possible D gene (6 bases). V gave up 4 bases and J gave up 1 base, with 13 bases separating them. Germline CDR1 and CDR2: MDHEN and SYDVKM. The CDR3 spans 15 residues. CDR3 DNA: TGTGCCAGCAGTTCTATAGGGACATCGAACACTGAAGCTTTCTTT. Amino acid sequence: CASSSIGTSNTEAFF.

This clone showed up just once. V gene TRBV19 combines with J gene TRBJ2-1; perhaps TRBD1 as D (6 bases). The germline V gene encodes CDR1 LNHDA and CDR2 SQIVND (reference sequence). Trimming took off 8 bases at V and 14 bases at J, with 13 bases between the two ends. The CDR3 contains 10 residues. This CDR3 reads CASGWDKKFF. In DNA, the CDR3 is TGTGCCAGTGGCTGGGACAAAAAGTTCTTC.

This sequence joins TRBV6-1 and TRBJ1-1; D is perhaps TRBD1 (6 bases). Per the germline V gene, CDR1 is MNHNS and CDR2 is SASEGT. CDR3 size: 14 residues. Trimming pared 1 base from V and 1 base from J, leaving 7 bases between. The CDR3 is CASSEGTANTEAFF. Here the CDR3 DNA reads TGTGCCAGCAGTGAAGGGACAGCGAACACTGAAGCTTTCTTT.

This clone was counted once. Relative to the germline gene, one junction end is altered; a read error may explain this. The chain links TRBV9 to TRBJ2-5, with a tentative D call TRBD2 (6 bases). This CDR3 contains 15 residues. Germline lookup yields CDR1 SGDLS and CDR2 YYNGEE. The CDR3 loop is CASSRMSGDQGTQYF. The CDR3 DNA is TGTGCCAGCAGTCGTATGTCGGGGGACCAAGGGACCCAGTACTTC.

The chain has TRBV18 and TRBJ1-1, with 7 bases lining up with TRBD1. With V trimmed by 6 bases and J by 9 bases, 19 bases remained unmatched. Germline loops: CDR1 KGHSH, CDR2 LQKENI. There are 16 residues in the CDR3. The CDR3 sequence is CASSPEGGQNQQQAFF. CDR3 bases: TGTGCCAGCTCCCCAGAGGGGGGACAGAATCAACAACAAGCTTTCTTT.

The count of this clone is one. Other DNA sequences in this sample translate to the same CDR3. V and J are TRBV13 and TRBJ1-1, with a weak D call TRBD1 (6 bases). Trimming left V 4 bases short and J 8 bases short, with 11 bases between. This CDR3 comprises 12 residues. Germline lookup yields CDR1 PRHDT and CDR2 FYEKMQ (reference sequence). CDR3 nucleotide sequence: TGTGCCAGCAGCTCCGAAGGACAGGAAGCTTTCTTT. This codes for CASSSEGQEAFF. The complete variable domain, with remaining parts taken from reference TRBV13 and TRBJ1-1, reads AAGVIQSPRHLIKEKRETATLKCYPIPRHDTVYWYQQGPGQDPQFLISFYEKMQSDKGSIPDRFSAQQFSDYHSELNMSSLELGDSALYFCASSSEGQEAFFGQGTRLTVV.

This chain uses TRBV5-1 with TRBJ2-7, with TRBD2 as a possible D gene (6 bases). Trimming shortened V by 7 bases and J by 3 bases, and 14 bases separated the two germline ends. CDR3 size: 13 residues. Germline V CDR1 and CDR2: SGHRS, YFSETQ. CDR3 coding DNA: TGCGCCAGCCGGAGGGACGAAAACTACGAGCAGTACTTC. Translation gives CASRRDENYEQYF.

A word on this clone: A read error may account for a junction end that differs from germline. The V and J genes are TRBV7-7 and TRBJ2-3, with D possibly called TRBD1 or TRBD2 (5 bases each). The CDR3 length is 14 residues. Germline V gives CDR1 SSHAT, CDR2 FNYEAQ (reference sequence). The CDR3 bases are TGTGCTAGCAGCCTAGAGGGGATTGCAGATACGCAGTATTTT. Translation: CASSLEGIADTQYF.

The chain employs TRBV6-5 and TRBJ1-1, with TRBD1 as a possible D gene (5 bases). This CDR3 spans 14 amino acids. Germline V lookup: CDR1 MNHEY, CDR2 SVGAGI. V was cut by 6 bases and J by 9 bases, with 20 bases left in between. Here the CDR3 reads CASRPTGEGVKAFF. In DNA, the CDR3 is TGTGCCAGCAGACCGACGGGGGAAGGGGTGAAAGCTTTCTTT.

The chain links TRBV21-1 to TRBJ1-6; the table gives TRBD1 as D, unverified against the DNA. TRBV21-1 is a pseudogene segment. CDR3 length: 18 amino acids. The CDR3 sequence: CASSKEPLQGTYNSPLHF. CDR3 nucleotide sequence: TGTGCCAGCAGCAAAGAACCACTACAGGGGACCTATAATTCACCCCTCCACTTT.

This clone was seen a single time. V and J are TRBV5-1 and TRBJ1-6; D gene unclear. The V end was cut by 0 bases, the J end by 0 bases, with 13 bases between. Germline V gene data show CDR1 as SGHRS and CDR2 as YFSETQ. CDR3 length: 18 amino acids. The CDR3 DNA sequence: TGCGCCAGCAGCTTGGATAAAGTGGGAGCCTCCTATAATTCACCCCTCCACTTT. It codes for CASSLDKVGASYNSPLHF.

This clone came up once. This sequence joins TRBV13 and TRBJ1-2, with D perhaps matching TRBD1 (6 bases). There are 15 residues in the CDR3. Germline CDR1 PRHDT, CDR2 FYEKMQ (reference sequence). The V end lost 0 bases, the J end lost 4 bases, and 12 bases lay between the germline ends. CDR3: CASSLGPGQTYGYTF. The CDR3 coding sequence is TGTGCCAGCAGCTTAGGCCCCGGACAGACCTATGGCTACACCTTC.

The chain couples TRBV4-1 to TRBJ2-5; TRBD2 matches at 10 bases. V trimming: 1 base; J trimming: 5 bases; junction bases outside the gene matches: 10. The CDR3 has 17 residues. Germline CDR1 MGHRA, CDR2 YSYEKL. The CDR3 DNA follows: TGCGCCAGCAGCCAAGGCTCCAGCGGGGGGGTTGGTGAGACCCAGTACTTC. It translates to CASSQGSSGGVGETQYF.

This clone showed up just once. V and J are TRBV4-1 and TRBJ2-4, with TRBD2 identical over 10 bases. This CDR3 has 17 amino acids. Germline V lookup: CDR1 MGHRA, CDR2 YSYEKL. V shed 0 bases, J shed 1 base, and the junction held 3 bases outside the gene matches. DNA for the CDR3: TGCGCCAGCAGCCAAGATCAACTAGCGGGGGCCAAAAACATTCAGTACTTC. It translates to CASSQDQLAGAKNIQYF.

The genes are TRBV19 and TRBJ2-7; 11 bases map to TRBD1. Losses at the gene ends were 5 bases for V and 2 bases for J; bases not matched to a gene: 5. Germline V gene sequence: CDR1 LNHDA, CDR2 SQIVND (reference sequence). The CDR3 consists of 15 residues. This CDR3 is CASSPWTGGTYEQYF. The CDR3, as DNA: TGTGCCAGTAGTCCGTGGACAGGGGGCACCTACGAGCAGTACTTC.